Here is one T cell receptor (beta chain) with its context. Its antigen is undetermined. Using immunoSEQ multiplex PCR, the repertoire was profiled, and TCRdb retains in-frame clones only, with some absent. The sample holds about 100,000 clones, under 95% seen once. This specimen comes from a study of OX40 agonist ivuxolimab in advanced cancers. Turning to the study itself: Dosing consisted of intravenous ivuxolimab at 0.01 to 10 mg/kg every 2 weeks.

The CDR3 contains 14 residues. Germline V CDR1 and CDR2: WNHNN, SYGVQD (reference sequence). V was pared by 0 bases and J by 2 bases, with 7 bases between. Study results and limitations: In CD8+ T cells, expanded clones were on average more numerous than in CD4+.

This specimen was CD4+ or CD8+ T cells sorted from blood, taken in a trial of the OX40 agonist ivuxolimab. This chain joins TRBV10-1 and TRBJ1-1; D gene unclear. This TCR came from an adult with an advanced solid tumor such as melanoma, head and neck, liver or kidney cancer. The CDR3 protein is CASSESSVNTEAFF. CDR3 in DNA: TGCGCCAGCAGTGAGTCATCCGTTAACACTGAAGCTTTCTTT.